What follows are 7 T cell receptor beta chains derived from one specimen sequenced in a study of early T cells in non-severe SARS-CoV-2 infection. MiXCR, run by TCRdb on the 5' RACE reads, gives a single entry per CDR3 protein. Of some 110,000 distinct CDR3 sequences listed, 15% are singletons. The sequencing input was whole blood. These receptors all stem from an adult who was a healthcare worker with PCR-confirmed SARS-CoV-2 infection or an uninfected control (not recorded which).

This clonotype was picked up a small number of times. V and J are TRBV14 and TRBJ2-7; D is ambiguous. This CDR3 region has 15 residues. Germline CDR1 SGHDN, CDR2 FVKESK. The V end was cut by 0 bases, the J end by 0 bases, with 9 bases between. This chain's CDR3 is CASSQDPYSSYEQYF. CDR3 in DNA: TGTGCCAGCAGCCAAGATCCCTACAGCTCCTACGAGCAGTACTTC.

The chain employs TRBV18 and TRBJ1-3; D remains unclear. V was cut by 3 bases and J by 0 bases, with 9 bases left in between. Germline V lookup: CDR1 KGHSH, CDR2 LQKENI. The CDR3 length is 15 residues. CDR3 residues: CASSPGAASGNTIYF. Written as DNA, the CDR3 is TGTGCCAGCTCACCCGGCGCCGCCTCTGGAAACACCATATATTTT.

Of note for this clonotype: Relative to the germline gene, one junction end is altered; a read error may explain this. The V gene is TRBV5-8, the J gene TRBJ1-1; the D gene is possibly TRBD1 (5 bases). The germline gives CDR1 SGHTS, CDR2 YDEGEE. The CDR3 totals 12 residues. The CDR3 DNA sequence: TGTGCCAGCAGCTTGGTGGGGACTGGAGCTTTCTTT. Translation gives CASSLVGTGAFF.

The CDR3 sequence is CASSQDGNEAFF. The CDR3 DNA follows: TGCGCCAGCAGCCAAGATGGTAATGAAGCTTTCTTT. The V and J genes are TRBV4-1 and TRBJ1-1, with no clear D. The CDR3 contains 12 residues. Per germline, CDR1 MGHRA and CDR2 YSYEKL. V was shortened by 0 bases and J by 7 bases, with 6 bases between the two germline ends.

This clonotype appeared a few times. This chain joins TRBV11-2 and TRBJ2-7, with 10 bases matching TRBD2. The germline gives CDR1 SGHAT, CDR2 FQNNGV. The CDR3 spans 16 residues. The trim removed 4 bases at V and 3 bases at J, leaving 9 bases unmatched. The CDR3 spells CASSSISAGGHYEQYF. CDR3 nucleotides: TGTGCCAGCAGCTCCATATCAGCGGGGGGGCACTACGAGCAGTACTTC.

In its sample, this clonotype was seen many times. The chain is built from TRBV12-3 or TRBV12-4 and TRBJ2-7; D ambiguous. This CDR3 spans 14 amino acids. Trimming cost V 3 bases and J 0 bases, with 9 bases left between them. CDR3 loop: CASSFSGSSYEQYF. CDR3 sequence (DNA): TGTGCCAGCAGTTTTTCAGGCAGCTCCTACGAGCAGTACTTC.

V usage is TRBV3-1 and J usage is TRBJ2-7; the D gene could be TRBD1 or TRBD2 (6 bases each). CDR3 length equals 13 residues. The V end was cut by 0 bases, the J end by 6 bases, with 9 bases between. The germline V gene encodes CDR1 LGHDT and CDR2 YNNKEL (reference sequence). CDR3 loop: CASSQDEGGEQYF. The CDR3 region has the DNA TGTGCCAGCAGCCAAGATGAGGGGGGCGAGCAGTACTTC.